This is a list of T cell receptor beta chains from one sample in a study of neurological immune-mediated disorders. TCRdb ran MiXCR on the 5' RACE reads and lists one entry per CDR3 protein. This sample yields 10,000 to 12,000 distinct CDR3 sequences, of which roughly 20% are seen a single time; roughly 15% belongs to the top ten. Sequenced: CD8+ T cells from blood. These receptor sequences come from a woman between 40 and 50 years old with multiple sclerosis. CDR3s include the opening cysteine and the closing phenylalanine or tryptophan. A D gene is named only where the DNA matches it firmly. Part of the rows lack a size; the others show once, few, many or a class for expanded clones.

d_call j_call clone_size v_call cdr3_nt cdr3_aa
TRBD2 TRBJ2-3 . TRBV20-1 TGCAGTGCCACGGAGGGCGGGAGGGCCACAGATACGCAGTATTTT CSATEGGRATDTQYF
. TRBJ1-2 medium-sized TRBV29-1 TGCAGCGTTTCAGGGAATGGCTACACCTTC CSVSGNGYTF
. TRBJ2-2 many TRBV5-1 TGCGCCAGCAGCTCCCGATTATCCGGGACCGGAAACACCGGGGAGCTGTTTTTT CASSSRLSGTGNTGELFF
. TRBJ2-2 medium-sized TRBV4-1 TGCGCCAGCAGCCAAGCCGGGACCCCGGGCACCGGGGAGCTGTTTTTT CASSQAGTPGTGELFF
. TRBJ2-3 . TRBV6-5 TGTGCCAGCAGCTTAAGGAGAAGGGGGGATTTAGATACGCAGTATTTT CASSLRRRGDLDTQYF
. TRBJ2-5 many TRBV13 TGTGCCAGCAGCTCACAACTGGGGGGGCCGGAGACCCAGTACTTC CASSSQLGGPETQYF
. TRBJ1-1 many TRBV27 TGTGCCAGCAGCCCTCTTCGCACTGAAGCTTTCTTT CASSPLRTEAFF
. TRBJ1-1 . TRBV12-3/TRBV12-4 TGTGCCAGCAGTGGAGGACGGATTAAAACTGAAGCTTTCTTT CASSGGRIKTEAFF
TRBD1 TRBJ1-1 many TRBV5-1 TGCGCCAGCAGCTCCTATCGACAGGGGGTTATGAACACTGAAGCTTTCTTT CASSSYRQGVMNTEAFF
. TRBJ2-7 medium-sized TRBV5-1 TGCGCCAGCAGGGAGTCAGGGCGATACGAGCAGTACTTC CASRESGRYEQYF
. TRBJ2-7 many TRBV6-5 TGTGCCAGCAGTTACACGGACTCCTCCTACGAGCAGTACTTC CASSYTDSSYEQYF
. TRBJ2-1 medium-sized TRBV25-1 TGTGCCAGCACCTGGCGGGTGTTCTTC CASTWRVFF
. TRBJ2-1 . TRBV11-3 TGTGCCAGCAGCTTGAGCCACGCCACGGGTGAGCAGTTCTTC CASSLSHATGEQFF
. TRBJ1-4 many TRBV20-1 TGCAGTGCTAGAGATTTGACCGGAGGGCAGGAAAAACTGTTTTTT CSARDLTGGQEKLFF
TRBD2 TRBJ2-7 many TRBV29-1 TGCAGCGTTGAAGTGTGGCGTGGGCTAGCGGCCTACGAGCAGTACTTC CSVEVWRGLAAYEQYF
. TRBJ1-1 . TRBV29-1 TGCAGCGTTGTAGAACAGCCCTACACTGAAGCTTTCTTT CSVVEQPYTEAFF
. TRBJ2-3 many TRBV9 TGTGCCAGCAGCGTTCCTCCCGGGGGCGCGATAGATACGCAGTATTTT CASSVPPGGAIDTQYF
. TRBJ1-2 many TRBV7-9 TGTGCCAGCAGCACCAATAGACAGACTAACTATGGCTACACCTTC CASSTNRQTNYGYTF
. TRBJ2-3 . TRBV14 TGTGCCAGCAGCCAAGCATCGGGGGCGACAGATACGCAGTATTTT CASSQASGATDTQYF
. TRBJ2-7 many TRBV29-1 TGCAGCGTTGAAGGGGGGGACGGACCCTACGAGCTGTACTTC CSVEGGDGPYELYF
. TRBJ2-2 medium-sized TRBV9 TGTGCCAGCAGCGAGGGGATGTTTTTT CASSEGMFF
. TRBJ1-6 many TRBV7-9 TGTGCCAGCAGCTTTCCGGGGGGCTATAATTCACCCCTCCACTTT CASSFPGGYNSPLHF
. TRBJ2-7 medium-sized TRBV5-1 TGCGCCACCTCAGGGTACGAGCAGTACTTC CATSGYEQYF
. TRBJ1-1 many TRBV7-9 TGTGCCAGCAGCTTAGGGGGGGCCAGGGCTTTCTTT CASSLGGARAFF
. TRBJ2-5 many TRBV9 TGTGCCAGCAGCAAAACCGATACCCAAGAGACCCAGTACTTC CASSKTDTQETQYF
. TRBJ2-7 . TRBV27 TGTGCCAGCACTCCCACCCAGGGTATGGGCGAGCAGTACTTC CASTPTQGMGEQYF
TRBD2 TRBJ2-3 . TRBV6-4 TGTGCCAGCAGTGCTGTTACTAGCGGGGCAGATACGCAGTATTTT CASSAVTSGADTQYF
TRBD1 TRBJ1-6 . TRBV20-1 TGCAGTGCTAGAAGGACAGGAGATAGTTATAATTCACCCCTCCACTTT CSARRTGDSYNSPLHF
TRBD2 TRBJ2-2 medium-sized TRBV29-1 TGCAGCGTAAAACTAGCGGGGGAATCGAACACCGGGGAGCTGTTTTTT CSVKLAGESNTGELFF
. TRBJ1-5 . TRBV5-8 TGTGCCAGCAGCTTGTGGGTCTCGCGTGATGACAATCAGCCCCAGCATTTT CASSLWVSRDDNQPQHF
. TRBJ1-1 many TRBV2 TGTGCCAGCAGTGAGGGACTGGGGGCTTGGACTGAAGCTTTCTTT CASSEGLGAWTEAFF
. TRBJ1-1 medium-sized TRBV5-1 TGCGCCAGCAGCTTGACAGCCTACACTGAAGCTTTCTTT CASSLTAYTEAFF
TRBD1 TRBJ2-2 many TRBV24-1 TGTGCCACCAGTGATTACTCGGGACAGGGCAACACCGGGGAGCTGTTTTTT CATSDYSGQGNTGELFF
TRBD1 TRBJ2-1 . TRBV6-1 TGTGCCAGCACCATGCCGACAGGGGTCCGGCCTTACAATGAGCAGTTCTTC CASTMPTGVRPYNEQFF
. TRBJ1-6 many TRBV5-5 TGTGCCAGCAGCTCCCCGGTGGACCTCTTACATTCACCCCTCCACTTT CASSSPVDLLHSPLHF
TRBD2 TRBJ2-7 . TRBV20-1 TGCAGTGCTAGCGGACTAGCGGGGCCTTCCTCCTACGAGCAGTACTTC CSASGLAGPSSYEQYF
TRBD1 TRBJ2-2 many TRBV29-1 TGCAGCGTTACAGGGGGCGCAAGGGCCGGGGAGCTGTTTTTT CSVTGGARAGELFF
. TRBJ2-7 . TRBV28 TGTGCCAGCAGTTTAGATTTGACAGCCTACGAGCAGTACTTC CASSLDLTAYEQYF
. TRBJ2-2 many TRBV7-9 TGTGCCAGCAGCCCCCTGGGACGCCCGAACACCGGGGAGCTGTTTTTT CASSPLGRPNTGELFF
. TRBJ2-7 once TRBV20-1 TGCAGTGTAGACAGTATCTCCTACGAGCAGTACTTC CSVDSISYEQYF
. TRBJ1-1 many TRBV5-4 TGTGCCAGCAGCTTGGCGTGGGGGGGCGCGGAAGCTTTCTTT CASSLAWGGAEAFF
. TRBJ2-1 . TRBV20-1 TGCAGTGCTAGAGGCCCCTCCACTGGTGGACATGAGCAGTTCTTC CSARGPSTGGHEQFF
. TRBJ1-2 . TRBV5-1 TGCGCCAGCAGCTTGGACAGTAACTATGGCTACACCTTC CASSLDSNYGYTF
TRBD1 TRBJ1-5 many TRBV7-2 TGTGCCAGCAGCTTCGGGACAGGGGGCAATCAGCCCCAGCATTTT CASSFGTGGNQPQHF
. TRBJ1-1 medium-sized TRBV4-1 TGCGCCAGCAGCCCTGATGAGGTCCAAGCTTTCTTT CASSPDEVQAFF
. TRBJ2-2 medium-sized TRBV5-1 TGCGCCAGCAGCTGGAGGGACGGACAGGCGAACACCGGGGAGCTGTTTTTT CASSWRDGQANTGELFF
. TRBJ2-3 many TRBV5-1 TGCGCCAGCAGCTTGGTGGCGGCCACCACAGATACGCAGTATTTT CASSLVAATTDTQYF
TRBD2 TRBJ2-1 many TRBV5-1 TGCGCCAGCCAAACCGGGACTAGCCACTACAATGAGCAGTTCTTC CASQTGTSHYNEQFF
. TRBJ2-3 . TRBV18 TGTGCCAGCTCATCTCCGCTAGGGTTGAGCACAGATACGCAGTATTTT CASSSPLGLSTDTQYF
TRBD2 TRBJ2-1 . TRBV12-3/TRBV12-4 TGTGCCAGCAGAACTACTAGCGACCCCCATCATGAGCAGTTCTTC CASRTTSDPHHEQFF
. TRBJ2-3 medium-sized TRBV7-8 TGTGCCAGCAGCTTAGACCCGACGGGTACGCAGTATTTT CASSLDPTGTQYF
. TRBJ2-3 . TRBV27 TGTGCCAGCAGCCCCAGGTGGGGTACGCAGTATTTT CASSPRWGTQYF
. TRBJ2-1 few TRBV4-2 TGTGCCAGCAGCCAATATCTCTTTGGCCGAGGCGGTGAGCAGTTCTTC CASSQYLFGRGGEQFF
TRBD2 TRBJ2-1 many TRBV7-9 TGTGCCAGCAGCTTCTCGGGGGGGATCTACAATGAGCAGTTCTTC CASSFSGGIYNEQFF
. TRBJ1-1 many TRBV7-9 TGTGCCAGCAGCCCAGGGTACTCTGAAGCTTTCTTT CASSPGYSEAFF
. TRBJ2-2 many TRBV12-3/TRBV12-4 TGTGCCAGCTCCCGGGACACCGGGGAGCTGTTTTTT CASSRDTGELFF
TRBD2 TRBJ2-3 once TRBV7-2 TGTGCCAGCAGCCGGACTAGCCCTAGAGATACGCAGTATTTT CASSRTSPRDTQYF